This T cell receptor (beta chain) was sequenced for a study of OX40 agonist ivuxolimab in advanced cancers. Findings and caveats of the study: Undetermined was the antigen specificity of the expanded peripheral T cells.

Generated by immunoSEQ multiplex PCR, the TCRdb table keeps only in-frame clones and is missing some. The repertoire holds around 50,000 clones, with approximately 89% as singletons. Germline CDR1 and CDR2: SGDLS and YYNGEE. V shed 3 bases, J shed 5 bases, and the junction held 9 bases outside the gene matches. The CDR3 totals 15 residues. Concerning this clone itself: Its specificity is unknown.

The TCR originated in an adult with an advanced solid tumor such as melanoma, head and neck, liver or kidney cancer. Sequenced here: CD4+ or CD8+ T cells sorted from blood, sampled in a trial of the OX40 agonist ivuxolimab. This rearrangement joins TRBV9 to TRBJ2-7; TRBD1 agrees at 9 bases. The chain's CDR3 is CASSANTGGFDEQYF. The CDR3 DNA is TGTGCCAGCAGCGCGAACACAGGGGGCTTCGACGAGCAGTACTTC.